The 32 T cell receptor beta chains in this list originate from one sample, sequenced in a study of blood T cell repertoires in COVID-19. The protocol was immunoSEQ multiplex PCR, while the TCRdb copy is restricted to in-frame clones and leaves out a portion. This sample has more than 60,000 clones; 88% occur once, and the top ten carry around two fifths. Sequences were obtained from peripheral blood. The source of these receptors is a woman in her sixties with COVID-19, enrolled during active disease.

This chain uses TRBV19 with TRBJ1-6; D remains ambiguous. CDR3 size: 15 residues. The V end lost 1 base, the J end lost 7 bases, and 11 bases lay between the germline ends. CDR1 and CDR2 from the germline V gene are LNHDA and SQIVND (reference sequence). In DNA form, the CDR3 reads TGTGCCAGTAGTATAGTTTCCACAATAAATTCACCCCTCCACTTT. It is translated as CASSIVSTINSPLHF.

V gene TRBV19 combines with J gene TRBJ2-1; 8 nucleotides line up with TRBD1. V was pared by 6 bases and J by 7 bases, with 5 bases of the junction left unmatched. The CDR3 covers 13 residues. The germline CDR1 and CDR2 sequences are LNHDA and SQIVND (reference sequence). The CDR3 DNA follows: TGTGCCAGTAGGCCGACAGGGGTAAATGAGCAGTTCTTC. Translation gives CASRPTGVNEQFF.

The J gene is TRBJ2-7, the V gene TRBV7-2, with 9 bases matching TRBD2. The CDR3 covers 18 residues. J was trimmed by 3 bases and V by 1 base; bases with no gene match: 13. Germline CDR1 reads SGHTA; CDR2 reads FQGNSA. The CDR3: CASSLVGGGAGGNYEQYF. DNA for the CDR3: TGTGCCAGCAGCTTAGTGGGAGGAGGAGCGGGAGGTAACTACGAGCAGTACTTC.

The chain employs TRBV27 and TRBJ2-3; 13 nucleotides line up with TRBD2. This CDR3 contains 18 residues. V trimming: 5 bases; J trimming: 0 bases; junction bases outside the gene matches: 8. Germline loops: CDR1 MNHEY, CDR2 SMNVEV (reference sequence). The CDR3 nucleotides read TGTGCCAGCAGTGCCGGGACTAGCGGGATCGGGAGCACAGATACGCAGTATTTT. It specifies CASSAGTSGIGSTDTQYF.

The chain uses TRBV5-4 and TRBJ2-2, with a weak D call TRBD1 (6 bases). Looked up from germline, CDR1 is SGHNT and CDR2 is YYREEE (reference sequence). Between the trimmed V and J ends, which lost 7 bases and 0 bases, there was a span of 13 bases. This CDR3 is 15 amino acids long. For the CDR3, the DNA is TGTGCCAGCTCTCCCCCAGGGGCGAACACCGGGGAGCTGTTTTTT. This sequence encodes CASSPPGANTGELFF.

About this clone: Other DNA variants within this sample encode the same CDR3. The V call is TRBV5-6, the J call TRBJ2-5, with 9 nucleotides matching TRBD2. The CDR3 loop spans 14 amino acids. Looked up from germline, CDR1 is SGHDT and CDR2 is YYEEEE. The V gene end was trimmed by 2 bases and the J gene end by 5 bases; junction bases not matched to a gene: 4. CDR3 protein: CASSLASGRETQYF. DNA for the CDR3: TGTGCCAGCAGCTTAGCCAGCGGGAGGGAGACCCAGTACTTC.

V usage is TRBV5-6 and J usage is TRBJ2-7, with D tentatively TRBD2 (5 bases). CDR3 length equals 13 residues. Deletions cut 1 base from V and 0 bases from J, with 5 bases between. Germline-derived CDR1 and CDR2 are SGHDT and YYEEEE. The chain's CDR3 is CASSLTSSYEQYF. CDR3 DNA sequence: TGTGCCAGCAGCTTGACTAGCTCCTACGAGCAGTACTTC.

The chain combines TRBV6-6 with TRBJ2-5; D possibly corresponds to TRBD2 (6 bases). Germline CDR1 is MNHNY and CDR2 is SVGAGI (reference sequence). CDR3 length: 13 residues. The V end lost 3 bases, the J end lost 3 bases, and 8 bases lay between the germline ends. The chain's CDR3 is CASSYTGEETQYF. The CDR3 DNA follows: TGTGCCAGCAGTTATACGGGAGAAGAGACCCAGTACTTC.

The chain combines TRBV6-2 or TRBV6-3 with TRBJ1-2; D is perhaps TRBD1 (5 bases). CDR1 is MNHEY, CDR2 SVGEGT, per germline. The CDR3 totals 15 residues. Trimming took 6 bases from V and 8 from J, leaving 22 bases between them. In DNA, the CDR3 is TGTGCCAGCAGCTCCCCCGGCAGGGCCCCAGGGGGCTACACCTTC. It codes for CASSSPGRAPGGYTF.

This chain connects TRBV6-5 to TRBJ2-7; D is ambiguous. V lost 6 bases and J 0 bases, leaving 12 bases between the germline ends. The CDR3 contains 14 residues. Per germline, CDR1 MNHEY and CDR2 SVGAGI. The CDR3 sequence is CASSYGLASYEQYF. CDR3 bases: TGTGCCAGCAGCTATGGGCTTGCCTCCTACGAGCAGTACTTC.

CDR3 in DNA: TGTGCCAGCAGCTTCACAGGACTAGACAATGAGCAGTTCTTC. Protein sequence: CASSFTGLDNEQFF. The rearrangement joins TRBV7-2 to TRBJ2-1; 7 nucleotides agree with TRBD2. CDR1 is SGHTA and CDR2 is FQGNSA in the germline V gene. Losses at the gene ends were 3 bases for V and 5 bases for J; bases not matched to a gene: 4. CDR3 size: 14 residues. The variable domain in full, with the rest retrieved from reference TRBV7-2 and TRBJ2-1, is GAGVSQSPSNKVTEKGKDVELRCDPISGHTALYWYRQSLGQGLEFLIYFQGNSAPDKSGLPSDRFSAERTGGSVSTLTIQRTQQEDSAVYLCASSFTGLDNEQFFGPGTRLTVL.

The chain joins TRBV5-1 to TRBJ1-1, with 10 bases aligning to TRBD1. Germline V gives CDR1 SGHRS, CDR2 YFSETQ. This CDR3 comprises 13 residues. Trimming at V came to 7 bases and at J to 5 bases, leaving 5 bases not matched to a gene. CDR3 nucleotides: TGCGCCAGCGATCCGGGACAGGGGACTGAAGCTTTCTTT. Residues: CASDPGQGTEAFF.

The chain joins TRBV30 to TRBJ1-2; 7 nucleotides line up with TRBD1. The CDR3 has 13 amino acids. Per the germline V gene, CDR1 is GTSNPN and CDR2 is SVGIG (reference sequence). V dropped 4 bases and J dropped 3; count of bases not matched to a gene: 5. Here the CDR3 reads CAWTEQGHYGYTF. The CDR3 nucleotides read TGTGCCTGGACTGAACAGGGGCACTATGGCTACACCTTC.

The chain combines TRBV3-1 (or the pseudogene TRBV3-2) with TRBJ2-5, with TRBD2 matching over 9 bases. Germline-derived CDR1 and CDR2 are LGHDT and YNNKEL (reference sequence). Trimming at V came to 4 bases and at J to 2 bases, leaving 5 bases not matched to a gene. The CDR3 totals 15 residues. The CDR3 nucleotides read TGTGCCAGCAGCCCTAGCGGGGCGAGACAAGAGACCCAGTACTTC. Translated, it gives CASSPSGARQETQYF.

J is TRBJ1-1 and V is TRBV11-3; 7 positions match TRBD1. J was trimmed by 2 bases and V by 3 bases; bases with no gene match: 6. Germline V lookup: CDR1 SGHNT, CDR2 YENEEA. The CDR3 length is 15 residues. CDR3 protein: CASSLGQHLNTEAFF. CDR3 nucleotides: TGTGCCAGCAGCTTGGGACAGCATCTAAACACTGAAGCTTTCTTT.

The chain carries TRBV27 and TRBJ2-2; D perhaps matches TRBD2 (6 bases). Germline V gene sequence: CDR1 MNHEY, CDR2 SMNVEV (reference sequence). The V end was cut by 3 bases, the J end by 5 bases, with 7 bases between. This CDR3 spans 13 amino acids. The CDR3 DNA sequence: TGTGCCAGCAGTTTGGCGGGGACCGGGGAGCTGTTTTTT. This translates into CASSLAGTGELFF.

The chain joins TRBV6-5 to TRBJ2-2, with D possibly TRBD1 on 5 matching bases. Looked up from germline, CDR1 is MNHEY and CDR2 is SVGAGI. This CDR3 comprises 13 residues. The V and J ends lost 9 bases and 4 bases respectively, with 12 bases between them. The DNA for the CDR3 is TGTGCCAGTCAGGGTGATTTCACCGGGGAGCTGTTTTTT. Protein sequence: CASQGDFTGELFF.

The chain employs TRBV3-1 (or the pseudogene TRBV3-2) and TRBJ1-2; D is ambiguous. The CDR3 runs to 13 residues. The germline V and J ends were trimmed by 0 bases and 4 bases, with 6 bases remaining between them. Germline assignment: CDR1 LGHDT and CDR2 YNNKEL (reference sequence). CDR3 DNA: TGTGCCAGCAGCCAAGATTTCGGCTATGGCTACACCTTC. It yields the protein CASSQDFGYGYTF.

This chain joins TRBV5-1 and TRBJ1-3; D gene unclear. Germline CDR1 and CDR2: SGHRS and YFSETQ. This CDR3 is built from 14 residues. Trimming shortened V by 4 bases and J by 4 bases, and 12 bases separated the two germline ends. The CDR3 sequence: CASSQDNDGNTIYF. In DNA form, the CDR3 reads TGCGCCAGCAGCCAAGACAACGACGGAAACACCATATATTTT.

J is TRBJ2-7 and V is TRBV18; no reliable D call. The V gene's germline CDR1 is KGHSH and CDR2 LQKENI. This CDR3 contains 15 residues. Trimming pared 0 bases from V and 0 bases from J, leaving 9 bases between. CDR3 residues: CASSPPSRSSYEQYF. The CDR3 DNA follows: TGTGCCAGCTCACCACCATCTCGGAGCTCCTACGAGCAGTACTTC.

CDR3 nucleotides: TGTGCCAGCAGTAGGGAGGGGGCCTACGAGCAGTACTTC. Translated: CASSREGAYEQYF. The chain combines TRBV12-3 or TRBV12-4 with TRBJ2-7; the D gene is possibly TRBD2 (7 bases). Trimming removed 5 bases at V and 2 bases at J, with 10 bases between. CDR3 size: 13 residues.

The chain employs TRBV28 and TRBJ2-3, with D possibly being TRBD1 (6 bases). The CDR3 is 18 amino acids. V was trimmed by 1 base and J by 3 bases, leaving 20 bases between them. Germline V gene lookup returns CDR1 MDHEN and CDR2 SYDVKM. The CDR3 nucleotides read TGTGCCAGCAGTTTATCTTGGGGGACACCCGGACCGACAGATACGCAGTATTTT. The encoded protein is CASSLSWGTPGPTDTQYF.

The CDR3 here is CASSPLAGGNNEQFF. DNA for the CDR3: TGTGCCAGCAGCCCCCTAGCGGGGGGAAACAATGAGCAGTTCTTC. The gene calls are TRBV4-2 and TRBJ2-1; 11 bases line up with TRBD2. The CDR3 consists of 15 residues. V lost 4 bases to trimming and J lost 5 bases; unmatched junction nucleotides: 4. CDR1 and CDR2 from the germline V gene are LGHNA and YNFKEQ.

The CDR3 region is CASSLGRGNTEAFF. The CDR3 nucleotides read TGTGCCAGCAGCTTAGGCAGGGGGAACACTGAAGCTTTCTTT. This chain uses TRBV11-3 with TRBJ1-1; possibly TRBD1 for D (6 bases). Germline V gene sequence: CDR1 SGHNT, CDR2 YENEEA. This CDR3 contains 14 residues. V lost 1 base to trimming and J lost 1 base, with 7 bases between them. Full variable domain (remainder filled in from reference TRBV11-3 and TRBJ1-1): EAGVVQSPRYKIIEKKQPVAFWCNPISGHNTLYWYLQNLGQGPELLIRYENEEAVDDSQLPKDRFSAERLKGVDSTLKIQPAELGDSAVYLCASSLGRGNTEAFFGQGTRLTVV.

V usage is TRBV30 and J usage is TRBJ2-1, with D maybe TRBD1 (5 bases). The germline V and J ends were trimmed by 5 bases and 7 bases, with 15 bases remaining between them. The CDR3 extends over 13 amino acids. CDR1 GTSNPN and CDR2 SVGIG come from the germline V gene (reference sequence). The DNA for the CDR3 is TGTGCCTGGTCTCGCGTTGGGGCTAATGAGCAGTTCTTC. Its translation: CAWSRVGANEQFF.

The chain combines TRBV2 with TRBJ1-1, with D unresolved. This CDR3 has 14 residues. Germline CDR1 and CDR2: SNHLY and FYNNEI. V gave up 9 bases and J gave up 0 bases, with 14 bases separating them. In DNA form, the CDR3 reads TGTGCCAGTGGCGGGGAGACACTGAACACTGAAGCTTTCTTT. Protein product: CASGGETLNTEAFF.

The J gene is TRBJ2-2, the V gene TRBV3-1 (or the pseudogene TRBV3-2); 11 positions agree with TRBD1. The germline gives CDR1 LGHDT, CDR2 YNNKEL (reference sequence). With 6 bases clipped from V and 5 bases from J, the junction kept 2 bases outside the gene matches. This CDR3 contains 14 residues. The CDR3 here is CASRGTGGTGELFF. Here the CDR3 DNA reads TGTGCCAGCAGAGGGACAGGGGGAACCGGGGAGCTGTTTTTT.

A few counts support this clone. This rearrangement joins TRBV15 to TRBJ1-2; D is perhaps TRBD1 (5 bases). The CDR3 totals 14 residues. Trimming left V 4 bases short and J 9 bases short, with 18 bases between. Germline CDR1 is LNHNV and CDR2 is YYDKDF (reference sequence). CDR3 nucleotides: TGTGCCACCAGCACTCCTGACAGCTCCCGCCGCTACACCTTC. Translating it yields CATSTPDSSRRYTF.

This chain joins TRBV7-9 and TRBJ2-7; D unresolved. V was shortened by 4 bases and J by 3 bases, with 16 bases between the two germline ends. Germline loops: CDR1 SEHNR, CDR2 FQNEAQ (reference sequence). The CDR3 extends over 15 amino acids. In DNA form, the CDR3 reads TGTGCCAGCAGCTACCAAGTAACCCCTAGCTACGAGCAGTACTTC. Its translation is CASSYQVTPSYEQYF. Full variable domain (outside the CDR3, taken from reference TRBV7-9 and TRBJ2-7): DTGVSQNPRHKITKRGQNVTFRCDPISEHNRLYWYRQTLGQGPEFLTYFQNEAQLEKSRLLSDRFSAERPKGSFSTLEIQRTEQGDSAMYLCASSYQVTPSYEQYFGPGTRLTVT.

The chain joins TRBV7-6 to TRBJ1-5; D not resolved. CDR3 length: 12 amino acids. Trimming left V 1 base short and J 9 bases short, with 7 bases between. The germline gives CDR1 SGHVS, CDR2 FNYEAQ. CDR3 protein: CASSLGGPPQHF. As DNA, the CDR3 is TGTGCCAGCAGCTTAGGTGGGCCGCCCCAGCATTTT.

This chain links TRBV6-5 with TRBJ1-4; no reliable D call. Trimming cost V 2 bases and J 0 bases, with 10 bases left between them. CDR3 length: 16 residues. Looked up from germline, CDR1 is MNHEY and CDR2 is SVGAGI. CDR3 sequence: CASSYQEAATNEKLFF. For the CDR3, the DNA is TGTGCCAGCAGTTACCAGGAGGCTGCAACTAATGAAAAACTGTTTTTT.

The genes are TRBV6-1 and TRBJ2-7, with 8 bases matching TRBD2. The length of the CDR3 is 14 residues. V was pared by 3 bases and J by 3 bases, with 4 bases of the junction left unmatched. Germline loops: CDR1 MNHNS, CDR2 SASEGT. The chain's CDR3 is CASSEPGRGYEQYF. CDR3 DNA sequence: TGTGCCAGCAGTGAGCCCGGGAGGGGCTACGAGCAGTACTTC.